This passage covers 32 T cell receptor beta chains from one sample sequenced in a study of T-cell memory formation after mild COVID-19 (dated by TCRdb to the early 2020s). Libraries were made using 5' RACE. The instrument was an Illumina NovaSeq 6000. Clones were called with MiXCR by TCRdb after fastp trimmed the public reads at Q25, and only in-frame beta chains were retained. One record per CDR3 amino acid sequence lists the most common genes and DNA. This sample has 250,000 to 350,000 distinct CDR3 sequences in its table, and approximately 15% of those were observed once. The ten largest clones take up 22% of the sample. Input material: PBMCs or a T cell subset sorted from them (not recorded which). The source of these receptors is a young man who had mild COVID-19 (a few samples of this study predate the infection). The sample titles of this study are shuffled in the database, so cell type and time point are left out; the donor was told from shared clones.

In its sample, this clonotype was seen once. This rearrangement joins TRBV6-2 or TRBV6-3 to TRBJ2-2, with no clear D. V gave up 7 bases and J gave up 7 bases, with 7 bases separating them. This CDR3 contains 11 residues. Germline V gene lookup returns CDR1 MNHEY and CDR2 SVGEGT. CDR3 coding DNA: TGTGCCAGCACGACCTTCGGGGAGCTGTTTTTT. Protein product: CASTTFGELFF.

This clonotype was recorded a few times. DNA of the CDR3: TGTGCCAGCAGTTACGGCCAGGGGGTAGGCGAGCAGTACTTC. Encoded protein: CASSYGQGVGEQYF. The chain is built from TRBV6-5 and TRBJ2-7; 7 bases are a match to TRBD1. Germline V CDR1 and CDR2: MNHEY, SVGAGI. The CDR3 length is 14 residues. V lost 2 bases to trimming and J lost 6 bases; unmatched junction nucleotides: 7.

The chain joins TRBV10-3 to TRBJ1-2; D is unclear. CDR1 and CDR2 (germline): ENHRY, SYGVKD. CDR3 length equals 13 residues. V shed 11 bases and J shed 7 bases, with 20 bases lying between them. The CDR3 nucleotides read TGTGCCTCCAGATCGGCGGTAGATAGTGGCTACACCTTC. Amino acids: CASRSAVDSGYTF.

The J gene is TRBJ2-1, the V gene TRBV11-2; 9 bases map to TRBD1. Germline CDR1 SGHAT, CDR2 FQNNGV. The CDR3 extends over 14 amino acids. V dropped 5 bases and J dropped 8; count of bases not matched to a gene: 7. DNA of the CDR3: TGTGCCAGCAGCCCGCAGACAGGGGGACATGAGCAGTTCTTC. It translates to CASSPQTGGHEQFF.

This clonotype was recorded at least ten times. The chain has TRBV7-9 and TRBJ1-1, with D possibly matching TRBD1 (5 bases). The CDR3 sequence is 14 residues long. The germline V and J ends were trimmed by 4 bases and 4 bases, with 13 bases remaining between them. Germline V gene lookup returns CDR1 SEHNR and CDR2 FQNEAQ (reference sequence). DNA of the CDR3: TGTGCCAGCAGCTCGAAACAGGAATTCACTGAAGCTTTCTTT. Translated: CASSSKQEFTEAFF. Drawing the rest from reference TRBV7-9 and TRBJ1-1, the complete variable domain is DTGVSQNPRHKITKRGQNVTFRCDPISEHNRLYWYRQTLGQGPEFLTYFQNEAQLEKSRLLSDRFSAERPKGSFSTLEIQRTEQGDSAMYLCASSSKQEFTEAFFGQGTRLTVV.

The genes are TRBV29-1 and TRBJ2-3; 8 bases map to TRBD2. This CDR3 has 13 amino acids. V was clipped by 5 bases and J by 2 bases; unmatched bases: 3. CDR1 and CDR2 (germline): SQVTM, ANQGSEA. The CDR3 sequence: CSVSGGFTDTQYF. For the CDR3, the DNA is TGCAGCGTTTCGGGGGGGTTCACAGATACGCAGTATTTT.

The chain couples TRBV12-3 or TRBV12-4 to TRBJ1-6; D gene uncertain. This CDR3 has 15 amino acids. The V gene lost 3 bases and the J gene lost 7 bases, with 13 bases spanning the gap. The CDR3 sequence: CASSLKGNSNSPLHF. DNA of the CDR3: TGTGCCAGCAGTTTGAAGGGTAATTCAAATTCACCCCTCCACTTT.

This sequence joins TRBV6-7 and TRBJ2-2; 10 nucleotides agree with TRBD1. TRBV6-7 is classed as an ORF, of uncertain function. The V gene end was trimmed by 5 bases and the J gene end by 4 bases; junction bases not matched to a gene: 7. The CDR3 extends over 16 amino acids. The CDR3 DNA is TGTGCCAGCAGTCGAGGACAGGGGGATTTCACCGGGGAGCTGTTTTTT. Residues: CASSRGQGDFTGELFF.

This clonotype was seen only once. The gene calls are TRBV6-2 or TRBV6-3 and TRBJ2-7, with D possibly being TRBD2 (5 bases). The V end was cut by 6 bases, the J end by 7 bases, with 16 bases between. Germline CDR1 reads MNHEY; CDR2 reads SVGEGT. CDR3 length: 13 residues. The CDR3 loop reads CASSQSLWTEQYV. The CDR3 nucleotides read TGTGCCAGCAGCCAATCACTATGGACTGAGCAGTACGTC.

The chain is built from TRBV20-1 and TRBJ1-2, with D uncertain. CDR1 is DFQATT, CDR2 SNEGSKA, per germline (reference sequence). V gave up 3 bases and J gave up 0 bases, with 14 bases separating them. This CDR3 is 15 amino acids long. The CDR3 DNA reads TGCAGTGCTAGTAATGAGGCAGGAGCTAACTATGGCTACACCTTC. Translated, it gives CSASNEAGANYGYTF.

The CDR3 DNA sequence: TGTGCCAGCAGCGCCAACAGGGGGCTAGCCAAAAACATTCAGTACTTC. This encodes CASSANRGLAKNIQYF. The chain employs TRBV7-9 and TRBJ2-4; 9 nucleotides match TRBD1. The CDR3 is 16 amino acids. Germline CDR1 SEHNR, CDR2 FQNEAQ (reference sequence). J lost 0 bases, V lost 5 bases, and 5 bases had no gene match. Full variable domain (rest looked up from reference TRBV7-9 and TRBJ2-4): DTGVSQNPRHKITKRGQNVTFRCDPISEHNRLYWYRQTLGQGPEFLTYFQNEAQLEKSRLLSDRFSAERPKGSFSTLEIQRTEQGDSAMYLCASSANRGLAKNIQYFGAGTRLSVL.

CDR3 nucleotides: TGTGCCAGCAGCCAAGAGACAGGGCGGGCCGGGGAGCTGTTTTTT. As protein: CASSQETGRAGELFF. J is TRBJ2-2 and V is TRBV12-3 or TRBV12-4, with 7 nucleotides matching TRBD1. CDR3 size: 15 residues. V lost 6 bases to trimming and J lost 6 bases; unmatched junction nucleotides: 10.

The CDR3 region is CASTGQQELFF. The DNA of the CDR3 is TGTGCCAGCACCGGACAGCAGGAGCTGTTTTTT. The V call is TRBV25-1, the J call TRBJ2-2; D may be TRBD1 (6 bases). The CDR3 spans 11 residues. In germline, CDR1 is MGHDK, CDR2 SYGVNS. The germline V and J ends were trimmed by 7 bases and 10 bases, with 10 bases remaining between them.

The chain uses TRBV7-2 and TRBJ1-1, with D tentatively TRBD1 (6 bases). Trimming removed 6 bases at V and 7 bases at J, with 18 bases between. The CDR3 is 14 residues long. Germline-derived CDR1 and CDR2 are SGHTA and FQGNSA. The CDR3 DNA reads as TGTGCCAGCAGGGTGGGCAGGAGGGGGATTGAAGCTTTCTTT. Translation gives CASRVGRRGIEAFF.

The J gene is TRBJ1-3, the V gene TRBV4-2; no firm D call. With 0 bases removed from V and 2 bases from J, the gap between germline ends came to 11 bases. This CDR3 region has 16 residues. Germline CDR1 LGHNA, CDR2 YNFKEQ. Here the CDR3 reads CASSQENADAGNTIYF. Here the CDR3 DNA reads TGTGCCAGCAGCCAAGAGAATGCGGACGCTGGAAACACCATATATTTT.

The chain is built from TRBV4-1 and TRBJ2-1; TRBD2 aligns across 9 bases. This CDR3 is built from 16 residues. CDR1 is MGHRA and CDR2 is YSYEKL in the germline V gene. The V and J ends lost 3 bases and 8 bases, in that order; junction bases with no gene match: 11. The CDR3 here is CASSQPLGGGAYEQFF. CDR3 bases: TGCGCCAGCAGCCAGCCTCTTGGCGGGGGGGCCTATGAGCAGTTCTTC.

In this sample, this clonotype turned up a few times. The V and J genes are TRBV5-1 and TRBJ1-1; D is perhaps TRBD1 (6 bases). Trimming removed 2 bases from V and 2 bases from J, with 10 bases in between. The CDR3 is 14 residues long. Germline V lookup: CDR1 SGHRS, CDR2 YFSETQ. DNA of the CDR3: TGCGCCAGCAGCTTCCGGGACACCAACACTGAAGCTTTCTTT. Translating it yields CASSFRDTNTEAFF.

The chain has TRBV5-1 and TRBJ1-6, with 8 bases that match TRBD1. CDR1 and CDR2 from the germline V gene are SGHRS and YFSETQ. There are 17 residues in the CDR3. The ends lost 1 base at V and 0 bases at J; junction bases unmatched: 3. CDR3 DNA: TGCGCCAGCAGCTTGTGGACAGGGAGCTCCTATAATTCACCCCTCCACTTT. Translating it yields CASSLWTGSSYNSPLHF.

The sample holds a few counts of this clonotype. The chain joins TRBV4-2 to TRBJ2-3; D is perhaps TRBD1 (6 bases). The CDR3 has 15 amino acids. Germline V gives CDR1 LGHNA, CDR2 YNFKEQ. Trimming took off 3 bases at V and 2 bases at J, with 12 bases between the two ends. CDR3 DNA: TGTGCCAGCAGCCAGGTACAGGGCCCCACAGATACGCAGTATTTT. Protein product: CASSQVQGPTDTQYF.

This clonotype was counted only a few times. V and J are TRBV28 and TRBJ1-4; D gene uncertain. Trimming stripped 4 bases from V and 0 bases from J, with 9 bases between. The CDR3 is 15 amino acids. From germline, CDR1 is MDHEN and CDR2 SYDVKM. CDR3 amino acids: CASSSLTATNEKLFF. The CDR3 coding sequence is TGTGCCAGCAGTTCCCTGACGGCAACTAATGAAAAACTGTTTTTT.

This clonotype came up a few times. The V gene is TRBV2, the J gene TRBJ2-7; TRBD2 might be the D (6 bases). CDR3 length: 12 residues. Germline-derived CDR1 and CDR2 are SNHLY and FYNNEI. Trimming removed 4 bases from V and 5 bases from J, with 9 bases in between. The CDR3 sequence: CASSVGGNEQYF. CDR3 nucleotides: TGTGCCAGCAGTGTAGGAGGGAACGAGCAGTACTTC. Complete variable domain (other parts from reference TRBV2 and TRBJ2-7): EPEVTQTPSHQVTQMGQEVILRCVPISNHLYFYWYRQILGQKVEFLVSFYNNEISEKSEIFDDQFSVERPDGSNFTLKIRSTKLEDSAMYFCASSVGGNEQYFGPGTRLTVT.

This clonotype occurred a few times. This chain uses TRBV20-1 with TRBJ2-1; 10 bases fit TRBD2. J lost 3 bases, V lost 1 base, and 9 bases had no gene match. This CDR3 has 17 amino acids. Germline CDR1 DFQATT, CDR2 SNEGSKA (reference sequence). CDR3 DNA sequence: TGCAGTGCTAGAGGAGGGGCTAGCGGGGGAGGCTACAATGAGCAGTTCTTC. Amino acids: CSARGGASGGGYNEQFF.

Many counts were recorded for this clonotype. This rearrangement joins TRBV7-6 to TRBJ2-3, with D uncertain. From germline, CDR1 is SGHVS and CDR2 FNYEAQ. This CDR3 contains 13 residues. Trimming pared 1 base from V and 5 bases from J, leaving 7 bases between. The CDR3 DNA follows: TGTGCCAGCAGCTTAGGCCGTCTAGATACGCAGTATTTT. This encodes CASSLGRLDTQYF.

The chain is built from TRBV12-3 or TRBV12-4 and TRBJ2-7; possibly TRBD2 for D (5 bases). V was shortened by 0 bases and J by 2 bases, with 14 bases between the two germline ends. The CDR3 spans 16 residues. The CDR3 protein is CASSLAQAGIPYEQYF. The CDR3 DNA follows: TGTGCCAGCAGTTTAGCCCAGGCGGGTATTCCCTACGAGCAGTACTTC.

J is TRBJ1-3 and V is TRBV7-8, with 8 bases identical to TRBD1. Trimming cost V 6 bases and J 0 bases; bases outside gene matches: 10. Germline V gene sequence: CDR1 SGHVS, CDR2 FQNEAQ. This CDR3 comprises 17 residues. CDR3: CASSSRDRTVSGNTIYF. DNA of the CDR3: TGTGCCAGCAGTTCCCGGGACAGGACCGTCTCTGGAAACACCATATATTTT.

This CDR3 is CASRRGGKLFF. CDR3 in DNA: TGTGCCAGCAGGCGGGGTGGAAAACTGTTTTTT. This chain uses TRBV28 with TRBJ1-4, with no clear D. Germline V gene lookup returns CDR1 MDHEN and CDR2 SYDVKM. CDR3 length: 11 residues. The V gene lost 6 bases and the J gene lost 10 bases, with 9 bases spanning the gap.

The chain employs TRBV4-3 and TRBJ1-5, with D uncertain. CDR3 size: 15 residues. Germline V gene data show CDR1 as LGHNA and CDR2 as YSLEER. Trimming took 1 base from V and 3 from J, leaving 10 bases between them. The CDR3 here is CASSQGRSLNQPQHF. The CDR3 DNA follows: TGCGCCAGCAGCCAAGGGCGCAGCCTCAATCAGCCCCAGCATTTT.

The rearrangement links TRBV7-2 to TRBJ2-3; 7 bases match TRBD1. V shed 4 bases, J shed 10 bases, and the junction held 8 bases outside the gene matches. Germline CDR1 and CDR2: SGHTA and FQGNSA. This CDR3 is 13 amino acids long. The DNA of the CDR3 is TGTGCCAGCAGCTCTAGGGGACAGATGGCGCAGTATTTT. Its protein is CASSSRGQMAQYF.

The chain joins TRBV7-2 to TRBJ2-1; 9 nucleotides match TRBD2. This CDR3 spans 15 amino acids. Germline V gene lookup returns CDR1 SGHTA and CDR2 FQGNSA. After removal of 3 bases from V and 9 bases from J, the junction contained 9 bases not matched to a gene. In DNA, the CDR3 is TGTGCCAGCAGCTTCGGTTGCGGGGGGGTTTGTGAGCAGTTCTTC. It yields the protein CASSFGCGGVCEQFF.

This clonotype was counted between two and nine times. The chain's CDR3 is CASSLEITSGGRETQYF. Here the CDR3 DNA reads TGTGCCAGCAGCTTGGAAATTACTAGCGGGGGGCGGGAGACCCAGTACTTC. The J gene is TRBJ2-5, the V gene TRBV5-5; 12 bases map to TRBD2. The V gene's germline CDR1 is SGHKS and CDR2 YYEKEE (reference sequence). V was clipped by 0 bases and J by 5 bases; unmatched bases: 8. The CDR3 is made up of 17 amino acids.

This clonotype appeared a few times. V is TRBV5-1 and J is TRBJ2-2, with D perhaps matching TRBD2 (6 bases). The CDR3 is 15 amino acids. Germline assignment: CDR1 SGHRS and CDR2 YFSETQ. V was pared by 5 bases and J by 1 base, with 12 bases between. This CDR3 is CASRSDGGNTGELFF. The DNA of the CDR3 is TGCGCCAGCAGATCCGACGGGGGGAACACCGGGGAGCTGTTTTTT.

The V and J genes are TRBV4-3 and TRBJ2-7; 8 positions match TRBD1. The CDR3 contains 17 residues. The J segment lost 3 bases and the V segment lost 4 bases, leaving 14 bases of the junction unmatched. The germline V gene encodes CDR1 LGHNA and CDR2 YSLEER. CDR3 region: CASSLGRVQGADYEQYF. In nucleotides, the CDR3 is TGCGCCAGCAGCCTGGGGCGGGTCCAGGGGGCAGACTACGAGCAGTACTTC.